This T cell receptor (beta chain) was sequenced for a study of radiotherapy plus CTLA-4 blockade in lung cancer. There are 14 residues in the CDR3. Germline V gives CDR1 SGHNT, CDR2 YYREEE (reference sequence). Trimming took off 3 bases at V and 4 bases at J, with 13 bases between the two ends. Assay used: immunoSEQ multiplex PCR; TCRdb lists only in-frame clones, some missing. This sample has about 76,000 clones, with 60% to 85% found just once. The sample holds many counts of this clone. This TCR derives from a human donor with non-small cell lung cancer whose response to radiotherapy plus ipilimumab could not be evaluated. Some clones in this sample may be carry-over from other donors' samples. J is TRBJ1-2 and V is TRBV5-4; D perhaps matches TRBD1 (5 bases). The source material was peripheral blood, sampled from a patient treated with radiotherapy plus ipilimumab. DNA of the CDR3: TGTGCCAGCAGCTGGGGGGGAGACCCCTATGGCTACACCTTC. It translates to CASSWGGDPYGYTF.